What follows is one TCR beta chain and its context. There are 13 residues in the CDR3. CDR1 GTSNPN and CDR2 SVGIG come from the germline V gene (reference sequence). V lost 5 bases and J 7 bases, leaving 14 bases between the germline ends. These data are taken from a study of blood T cell repertoires in COVID-19. Study as a whole: Collection of acute and convalescent COVID-19 samples took place in the United States, Italy and Spain. PBMCs, B-cell-depleted T cells, or T cells were the source of the cDNA or gDNA that made up the material.

Under the authors' procedure: Using reference gene primer amplification, nucleated cell counts were estimated. Assay used: immunoSEQ multiplex PCR; TCRdb lists only in-frame clones, some missing. That table gives V, J and clone size, and the DNA gave D and trimming. The profile shows about 150,000 clones, 85% to 90% of them singletons. The source material was peripheral blood. This TCR was sampled from a man aged 50-60 years who had recovered from COVID-19. The rearrangement uses TRBV30 and TRBJ1-4; TRBD1 might be the D (6 bases). The CDR3 loop is CAWRGARSEKLFF. CDR3 nucleotide sequence: TGTGCCTGGCGGGGGGCCAGAAGTGAAAAACTGTTTTTT.